A single sample gave rise to the 22 T cell receptor beta chains below, sequenced in a study of neurological immune-mediated disorders. TCRdb reprocessed the 5' RACE reads via MiXCR and lists one record per CDR3 protein. The table lists some 47,000 distinct CDR3 sequences, roughly 15% of them singletons, with 4.4% in the top ten. The sequencing input was PBMCs. These receptors came from a man aged 55 to 70 in good health.

In its sample, this clonotype was seen many times. The chain has TRBV12-3 or TRBV12-4 and TRBJ1-2; D call uncertain. V was cut by 1 base and J by 8 bases, with 5 bases left in between. CDR3 size: 11 residues. CDR3 protein: CASSLGWGYTF. The CDR3 DNA follows: TGTGCCAGCAGTTTAGGGTGGGGCTACACCTTC.

This clonotype was seen repeatedly, ten times or more. V is TRBV28 and J is TRBJ2-1; 7 nucleotides line up with TRBD1. Germline trimming cut 6 bases from V and 2 bases from J; bases unmatched to any gene: 7. The CDR3 is made up of 15 amino acids. The V gene's germline CDR1 is MDHEN and CDR2 SYDVKM. Written as DNA, the CDR3 is TGTGCCAGCAGGACACAGGGGATCCCCTACAATGAGCAGTTCTTC. The encoded protein is CASRTQGIPYNEQFF.

The sample holds many counts of this clonotype. The CDR3 sequence is CASSLVETYNEQFF. The CDR3 DNA is TGCGCCAGCAGCTTGGTGGAGACATACAATGAGCAGTTCTTC. The V and J genes are TRBV5-1 and TRBJ2-1; D uncertain. Germline-derived CDR1 and CDR2 are SGHRS and YFSETQ. Trimming stripped 0 bases from V and 4 bases from J, with 8 bases between. This CDR3 contains 14 residues.

Many counts were recorded for this clonotype. The chain employs TRBV19 and TRBJ1-4; 9 nucleotides agree with TRBD1. CDR3 length: 15 residues. Germline V gives CDR1 LNHDA, CDR2 SQIVND (reference sequence). Trimming at V came to 4 bases and at J to 5 bases, leaving 5 bases not matched to a gene. The CDR3 DNA reads TGTGCCAGTAGTACCCCTGGGACAGGGAATGAAAAACTGTTTTTT. Amino acids: CASSTPGTGNEKLFF.

This clonotype was recorded many times. The chain links TRBV29-1 to TRBJ2-2, with TRBD1 as a possible D gene (5 bases). Looked up from germline, CDR1 is SQVTM and CDR2 is ANQGSEA. V lost 7 bases and J lost 0, with 12 bases in between. The CDR3 consists of 14 residues. The CDR3 region has the DNA TGCAGCGCCGCCAGGGCCACGAACACCGGGGAGCTGTTTTTT. Protein product: CSAARATNTGELFF.

This clonotype appeared many times. V gene TRBV20-1 combines with J gene TRBJ1-6; 11 nucleotides line up with TRBD1. The germline gives CDR1 DFQATT, CDR2 SNEGSKA (reference sequence). The CDR3 extends over 16 amino acids. Trimming removed 3 bases from V and 7 bases from J; junction bases left unmatched: 8. CDR3 DNA: TGCAGTGCTAGGACCTCTCGGGACAGGGGGAATTCACCCCTCCACTTT. Translation: CSARTSRDRGNSPLHF.

This clonotype was counted ten times or more. The chain couples TRBV4-2 to TRBJ1-1; 9 nucleotides align to TRBD1. V was pared by 0 bases and J by 1 base, with 3 bases of the junction left unmatched. The CDR3 has 16 amino acids. The germline gives CDR1 LGHNA, CDR2 YNFKEQ. CDR3 in amino acids: CASSQDLDRGNTEAFF. The CDR3, as DNA: TGTGCCAGCAGCCAAGATCTGGACAGGGGGAACACTGAAGCTTTCTTT.

Ten or more counts support this clonotype. The V and J genes are TRBV7-2 and TRBJ2-1, with 9 bases matching TRBD1. With 2 bases clipped from V and 6 bases from J, the junction kept 2 bases outside the gene matches. CDR1 SGHTA and CDR2 FQGNSA come from the germline V gene. This CDR3 is 14 amino acids long. CDR3 amino acids: CASSLLTGGNEQFF. The CDR3 coding sequence is TGTGCCAGCAGCTTATTGACAGGGGGCAATGAGCAGTTCTTC.

This clonotype has at least ten counts. A junction boundary mismatches the germline segment, possibly from a read error. The chain employs TRBV7-7 and TRBJ2-2; TRBD2 aligns across 7 bases. CDR3 size: 17 residues. Germline V gene sequence: CDR1 SSHAT, CDR2 FNYEAQ (reference sequence). The CDR3 region is CASSFGPSGGNTGELFF. DNA of the CDR3: TGTGCTAGCAGCTTTGGACCTAGCGGTGGGAACACCGGGGAGCTGTTTTTT. The variable domain in full, completed from reference TRBV7-7 and TRBJ2-2, reads GAGVSQSPRYKVTKRGQDVTLRCDPISSHATLYWYQQALGQGPEFLTYFNYEAQPDKSGLPSDRFSAERPEGSISTLTIQRTEQRDSAMYRCASSFGPSGGNTGELFFGEGSRLTVL.

Turning to this clonotype: At one end, the junction sequence differs from germline, possibly due to a read error. This chain uses TRBV20-1 with TRBJ1-6; the D gene is possibly TRBD1 (5 bases). The CDR3 extends over 13 amino acids. The germline V gene encodes CDR1 DFQATT and CDR2 SNEGSKA (reference sequence). CDR3 protein: CCAASGRDSPLHF. The CDR3 bases are TGCTGTGCTGCATCAGGGCGGGATTCACCCCTCCACTTT.

This clonotype appeared many times. J is TRBJ2-5 and V is TRBV5-1; 12 bases are shared with TRBD2. Germline V gene lookup returns CDR1 SGHRS and CDR2 YFSETQ. This CDR3 spans 16 amino acids. V shed 5 bases and J 1 base; nucleotides not matched to a gene: 6. The CDR3 DNA follows: TGCGCCAGCAGTCCTGGACTAGCGGGGCTCCAAGAGACCCAGTACTTC. Encoded protein: CASSPGLAGLQETQYF.

DNA for the CDR3: TGCAGTGCCCATAAAAGGGCGGACGAGCAGTACTTC. Its protein product is CSAHKRADEQYF. The chain joins TRBV20-1 to TRBJ2-7; no definite D call. The V and J ends lost 6 bases and 5 bases respectively, with 14 bases between them. The CDR3 runs 12 residues. Germline CDR1 and CDR2: DFQATT and SNEGSKA (reference sequence).

The CDR3 protein is CAWSLGLGNTGELFF. As DNA, the CDR3 is TGTGCCTGGAGCCTGGGACTAGGGAACACCGGGGAGCTGTTTTTT. The chain uses TRBV30 and TRBJ2-2; 8 bases agree with TRBD2. The V gene end was trimmed by 3 bases and the J gene end by 1 base; junction bases not matched to a gene: 4. Germline V gives CDR1 GTSNPN, CDR2 SVGIG (reference sequence). The CDR3 totals 15 residues.

Worth noting for this clonotype: A read error may be the cause here, since a much bigger clone is one base away. This rearrangement joins TRBV7-2 to TRBJ1-2, with a tentative D call TRBD1 (5 bases). From germline, CDR1 is SGHTA and CDR2 FQGNSA. The CDR3 has 15 residues. Here the CDR3 DNA reads TGTGTCAGCAGCTTAGTCGACAGACCTAACTATGGCTACACCTTC. It codes for CVSSLVDRPNYGYTF.

This chain joins TRBV20-1 and TRBJ2-2; 7 positions match TRBD1. The V gene end was trimmed by 3 bases and the J gene end by 3 bases; junction bases not matched to a gene: 7. CDR1 and CDR2 (germline): DFQATT, SNEGSKA (reference sequence). The CDR3 extends over 15 amino acids. The CDR3 loop reads CSAREPQGYTGELFF. In DNA, the CDR3 is TGCAGTGCTAGGGAGCCACAGGGGTACACCGGGGAGCTGTTTTTT.

In the case of this clonotype: A much bigger clone sits one base away, suggesting this may be a read error. V and J are TRBV7-3 and TRBJ2-7; TRBD2 aligns across 7 bases. There are 16 residues in the CDR3. Germline CDR1 is SGHTA and CDR2 is FQGTGA. CDR3 amino acids: CASNLTGASGTYEQYF. The CDR3 DNA is TGTGCCAGCAACTTAACCGGGGCTAGCGGAACCTACGAGCAGTACTTC. Filled out from reference TRBV7-3 and TRBJ2-7, the complete variable domain reads GAGVSQTPSNKVTEKGKYVELRCDPISGHTALYWYRQSLGQGPEFLIYFQGTGAADDSGLPNDRFFAVRPEGSVSTLKIQRTERGDSAVYLCASNLTGASGTYEQYFGPGTRLTVT.

This clonotype came up many times. The CDR3 reads CASRRTSGSSRTDTQYF. CDR3 sequence (DNA): TGTGCCAGCAGGCGGACTAGCGGGAGTTCTCGCACAGATACGCAGTATTTT. The chain combines TRBV7-2 with TRBJ2-3; 13 bases are a match to TRBD2. CDR1 and CDR2 from the germline V gene are SGHTA and FQGNSA. The CDR3 covers 17 residues. V trimming: 6 bases; J trimming: 1 base; junction bases outside the gene matches: 7.

CDR3 DNA sequence: TGCGCCAGCAGCTTGGCACAAGGGGGAGGCACTGAAGCTTTCTTT. Protein product: CASSLAQGGGTEAFF. J is TRBJ1-1 and V is TRBV5-1; possible D gene TRBD1, 6 bases. The CDR3 totals 15 residues. From germline, CDR1 is SGHRS and CDR2 YFSETQ. V gave up 0 bases and J gave up 4 bases, with 13 bases separating them.

In its sample, this clonotype was seen many times. A read error may produce the germline difference seen at one junction end. This chain uses TRBV20-1 with TRBJ1-2, with D hard to call. The CDR3 totals 15 residues. Germline V gives CDR1 DFQATT, CDR2 SNEGSKA (reference sequence). CDR3 loop: CSAGDLTAGGQGYTF. Here the CDR3 DNA reads TGCAGTGCTGGAGATCTAACCGCGGGAGGGCAAGGCTACACCTTC.

Ten or more counts support this clonotype. The rearrangement links TRBV25-1 to TRBJ2-1; tentatively, D is TRBD2 (6 bases). Germline CDR1 and CDR2: MGHDK and SYGVNS. This CDR3 contains 15 residues. Deletions cut 6 bases from V and 2 bases from J, with 14 bases between. CDR3 loop: CASRDSGGTYNEQFF. The CDR3 region has the DNA TGTGCCAGCAGGGACTCCGGCGGGACCTACAATGAGCAGTTCTTC. Looking up the rest from reference TRBV25-1 and TRBJ2-1 gives the full variable domain: EADIYQTPRYLVIGTGKKITLECSQTMGHDKMYWYQQDPGMELHLIHYSYGVNSTEKGDLSSESTVSRIRTEHFPLTLESARPSHTSQYLCASRDSGGTYNEQFFGPGTRLTVL.

At least ten counts were recorded for this clonotype. The rearrangement joins TRBV20-1 to TRBJ2-1, with TRBD1 matching over 12 bases. CDR1 and CDR2 (germline): DFQATT, SNEGSKA (reference sequence). This CDR3 is 15 amino acids long. V dropped 3 bases and J dropped 6; count of bases not matched to a gene: 6. In DNA form, the CDR3 reads TGCAGTGCTAGGGACTGGGACAGGGGGCCCAATGAGCAGTTCTTC. This gives the protein CSARDWDRGPNEQFF.

There are many counts of this clonotype. The chain links TRBV7-9 to TRBJ2-2; the D gene could be TRBD1 or TRBD2 (6 bases each). This CDR3 comprises 13 residues. CDR1 is SEHNR and CDR2 is FQNEAQ in the germline V gene (reference sequence). Trimming removed 3 bases at V and 6 bases at J, with 8 bases between. The CDR3 DNA reads TGTGCCAGCAGCTTCGGGGGCTCCGGGGAGCTGTTTTTT. Translating gives CASSFGGSGELFF.